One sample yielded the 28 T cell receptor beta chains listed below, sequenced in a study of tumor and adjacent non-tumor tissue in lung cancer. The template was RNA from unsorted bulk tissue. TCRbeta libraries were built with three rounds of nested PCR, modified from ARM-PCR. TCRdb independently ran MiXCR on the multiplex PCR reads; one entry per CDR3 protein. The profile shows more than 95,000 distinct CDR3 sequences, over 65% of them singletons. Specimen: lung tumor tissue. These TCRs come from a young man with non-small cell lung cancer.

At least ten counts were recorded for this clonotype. The CDR3 here is CASSYLGGLIGYTF. The CDR3, as DNA: TGTGCCAGCAGTTACCTCGGGGGGCTCATTGGCTACACCTTC. This sequence joins TRBV6-2 or TRBV6-3 and TRBJ1-2; maybe TRBD1 (6 bases). Trimming removed 2 bases from V and 7 bases from J, with 14 bases in between. Germline V gene lookup returns CDR1 MNHEY and CDR2 SVGEGT. CDR3 length: 14 residues.

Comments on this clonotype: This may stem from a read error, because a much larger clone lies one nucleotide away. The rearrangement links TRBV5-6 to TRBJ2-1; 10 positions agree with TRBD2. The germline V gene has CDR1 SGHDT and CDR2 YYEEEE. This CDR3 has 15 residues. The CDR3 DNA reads TGTGTCAGCAGCCCTGAGCGGGAGGGCCGAGGTGAGCAGTTCTTC. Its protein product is CVSSPEREGRGEQFF.

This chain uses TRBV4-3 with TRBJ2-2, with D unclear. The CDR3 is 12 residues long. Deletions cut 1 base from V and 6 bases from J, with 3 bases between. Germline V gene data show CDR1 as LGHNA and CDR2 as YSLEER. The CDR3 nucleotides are TGCGCCAGCAGCCAAGTTGCCGGGGAGCTGTTTTTT. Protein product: CASSQVAGELFF.

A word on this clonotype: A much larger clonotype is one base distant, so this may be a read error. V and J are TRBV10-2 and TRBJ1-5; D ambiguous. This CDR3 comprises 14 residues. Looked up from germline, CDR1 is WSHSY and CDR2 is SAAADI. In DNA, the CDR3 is TGCGCCGGCAGTGAGTCCCATAGCAATCAGCCCCAGCATTTT. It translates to CAGSESHSNQPQHF.

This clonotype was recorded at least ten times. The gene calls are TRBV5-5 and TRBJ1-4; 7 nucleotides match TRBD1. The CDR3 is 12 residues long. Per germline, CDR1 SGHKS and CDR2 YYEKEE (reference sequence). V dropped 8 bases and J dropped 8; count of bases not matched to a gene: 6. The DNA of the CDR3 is TGTGCCAGTATACAGGGGCGGGAAAAACTGTTTTTT. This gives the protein CASIQGREKLFF.

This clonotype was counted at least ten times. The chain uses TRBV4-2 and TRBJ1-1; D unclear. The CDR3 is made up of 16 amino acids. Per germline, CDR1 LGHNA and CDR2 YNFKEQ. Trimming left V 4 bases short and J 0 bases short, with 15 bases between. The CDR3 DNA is TGTGCCAGCAGCCCCCGGGCAGGCGTCATGAACACTGAAGCTTTCTTT. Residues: CASSPRAGVMNTEAFF.

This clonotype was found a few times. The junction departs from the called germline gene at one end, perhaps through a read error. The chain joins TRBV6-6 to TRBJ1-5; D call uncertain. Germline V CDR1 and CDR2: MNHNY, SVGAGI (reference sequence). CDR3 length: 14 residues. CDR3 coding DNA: TGTGCCAGCAGCCCACTAAAGACGAATCGGCCCCAGCATTTT. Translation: CASSPLKTNRPQHF.

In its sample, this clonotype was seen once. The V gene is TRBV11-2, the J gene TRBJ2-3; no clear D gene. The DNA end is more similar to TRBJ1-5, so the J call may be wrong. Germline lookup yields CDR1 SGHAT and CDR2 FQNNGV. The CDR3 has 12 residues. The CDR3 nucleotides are TGTGCCAGCAGCGAAATTCAGACAACGCAGCATTTT. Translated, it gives CASSEIQTTQHF.

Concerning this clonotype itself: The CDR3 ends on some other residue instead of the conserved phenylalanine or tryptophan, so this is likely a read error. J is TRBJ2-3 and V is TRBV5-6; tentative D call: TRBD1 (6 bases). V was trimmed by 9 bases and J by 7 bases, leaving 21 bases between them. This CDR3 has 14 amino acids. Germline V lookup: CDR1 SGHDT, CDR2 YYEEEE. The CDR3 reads CAISKWTALNTQYV. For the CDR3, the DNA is TGTGCCATCAGTAAATGGACAGCTCTAAATACGCAGTATGTT.

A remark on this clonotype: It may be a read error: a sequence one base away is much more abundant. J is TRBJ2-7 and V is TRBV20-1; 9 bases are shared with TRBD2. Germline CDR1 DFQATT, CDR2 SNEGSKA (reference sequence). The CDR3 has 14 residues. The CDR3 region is CSANSGGHSYEHYF. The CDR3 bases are TGCAGTGCAAATAGCGGGGGACACTCCTACGAGCACTACTTC.

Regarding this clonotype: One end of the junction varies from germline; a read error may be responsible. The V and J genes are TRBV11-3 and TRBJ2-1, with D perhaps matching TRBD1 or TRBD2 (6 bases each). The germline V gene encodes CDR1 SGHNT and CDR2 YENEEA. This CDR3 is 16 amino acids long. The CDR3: CASSYWGAPPLNEQFF. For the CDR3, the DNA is TGTGCCAGCAGTTACTGGGGGGCCCCTCCCCTCAATGAGCAATTCTTC.

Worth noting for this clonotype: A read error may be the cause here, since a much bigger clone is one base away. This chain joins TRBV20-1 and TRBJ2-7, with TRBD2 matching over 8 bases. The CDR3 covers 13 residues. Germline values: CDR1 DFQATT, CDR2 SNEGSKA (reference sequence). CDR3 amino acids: CSARSSGGYEQHF. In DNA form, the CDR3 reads TGCAGTGCTAGATCGAGCGGGGGCTACGAGCAGCACTTC.

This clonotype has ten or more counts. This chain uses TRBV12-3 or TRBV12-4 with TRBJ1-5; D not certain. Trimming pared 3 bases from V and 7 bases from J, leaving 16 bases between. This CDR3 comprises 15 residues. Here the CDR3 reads CASSFDDIAGQPQHF. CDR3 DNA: TGTGCCAGCAGTTTTGACGATATAGCTGGGCAGCCCCAGCATTTT.

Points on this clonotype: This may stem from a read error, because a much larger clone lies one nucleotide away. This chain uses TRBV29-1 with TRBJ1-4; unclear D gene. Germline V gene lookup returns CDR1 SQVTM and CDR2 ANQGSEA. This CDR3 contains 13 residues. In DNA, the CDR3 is TGCAGCGTTGAGTTGTCCCGGGCGGAAAAACTGTCTTTT. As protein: CSVELSRAEKLSF.

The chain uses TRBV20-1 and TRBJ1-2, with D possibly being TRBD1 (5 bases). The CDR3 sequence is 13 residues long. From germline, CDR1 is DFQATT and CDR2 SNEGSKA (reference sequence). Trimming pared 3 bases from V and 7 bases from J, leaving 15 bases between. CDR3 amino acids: CSASLPGRLGYTF. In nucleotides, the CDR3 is TGCAGTGCTAGTCTCCCAGGGCGTCTTGGCTACACCTTC.

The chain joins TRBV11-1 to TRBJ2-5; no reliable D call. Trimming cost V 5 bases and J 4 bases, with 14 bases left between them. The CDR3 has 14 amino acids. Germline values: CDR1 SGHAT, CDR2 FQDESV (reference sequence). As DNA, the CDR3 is TGTGCCAGCAGCGCCGACATGTACTTAGAGACCCAGTACTTC. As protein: CASSADMYLETQYF.

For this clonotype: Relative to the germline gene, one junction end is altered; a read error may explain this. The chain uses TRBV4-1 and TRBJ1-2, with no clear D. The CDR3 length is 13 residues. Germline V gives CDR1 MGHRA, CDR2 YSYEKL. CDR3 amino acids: CASSQGRWLGYTF. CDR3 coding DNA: TGCGCCAGCAGCCAAGGTCGATGGCTTGGCTATACCTTC.

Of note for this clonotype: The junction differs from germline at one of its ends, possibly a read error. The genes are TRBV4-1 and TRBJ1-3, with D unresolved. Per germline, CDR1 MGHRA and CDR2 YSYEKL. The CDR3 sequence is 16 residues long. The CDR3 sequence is CAGSQAPGGSGNTIYF. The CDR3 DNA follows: TGCGCCGGCAGCCAAGCCCCGGGCGGCTCTGGAAACACCATATATTTT.

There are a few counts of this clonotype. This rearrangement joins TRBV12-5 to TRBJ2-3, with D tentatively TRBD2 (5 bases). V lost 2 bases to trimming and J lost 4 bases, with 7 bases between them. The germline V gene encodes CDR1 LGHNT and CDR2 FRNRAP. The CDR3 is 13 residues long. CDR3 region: CASGLFGADTQYF. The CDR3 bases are TGTGCTAGTGGTTTGTTCGGGGCAGATACGCAGTATTTT.

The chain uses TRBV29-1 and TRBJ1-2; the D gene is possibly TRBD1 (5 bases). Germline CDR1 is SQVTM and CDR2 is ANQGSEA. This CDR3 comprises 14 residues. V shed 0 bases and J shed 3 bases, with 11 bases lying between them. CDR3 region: CSVEDPWGYYGYTF. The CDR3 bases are TGCAGCGTTGAAGACCCATGGGGGTACTATGGCTACACCTTC.

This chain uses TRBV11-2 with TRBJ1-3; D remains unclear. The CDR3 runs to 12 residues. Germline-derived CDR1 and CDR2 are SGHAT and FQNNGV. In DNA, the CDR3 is TGTACCGGCAGCTTAGATCGGTCTACCATATATTTT. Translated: CTGSLDRSTIYF.

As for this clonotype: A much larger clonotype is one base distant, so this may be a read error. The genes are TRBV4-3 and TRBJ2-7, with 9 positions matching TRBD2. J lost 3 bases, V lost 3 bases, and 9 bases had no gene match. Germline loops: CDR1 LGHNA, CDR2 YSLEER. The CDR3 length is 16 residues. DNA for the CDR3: TGCGCCAGCAGCCATGGGAGGCGGGGGGGCATCTACGAGCAGTACTTC. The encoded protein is CASSHGRRGGIYEQYF.

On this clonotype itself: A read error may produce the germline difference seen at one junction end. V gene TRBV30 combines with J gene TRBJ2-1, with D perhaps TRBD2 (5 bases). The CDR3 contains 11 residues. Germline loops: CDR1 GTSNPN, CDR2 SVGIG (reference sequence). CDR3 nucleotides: TGTGCATGGAGTCGGGGATTTGAGCAGTTCTTC. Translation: CAWSRGFEQFF. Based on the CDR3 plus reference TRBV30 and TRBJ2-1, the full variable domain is SQTIHQWPATLVQPVGSPLSLECTVEGTSNPNLYWYRQAAGRGLQLLFYSVGIGQISSEVPQNLSASRPQDRQFILSSKKLLLSDSGFYLCAWSRGFEQFFGPGTRLTVL.

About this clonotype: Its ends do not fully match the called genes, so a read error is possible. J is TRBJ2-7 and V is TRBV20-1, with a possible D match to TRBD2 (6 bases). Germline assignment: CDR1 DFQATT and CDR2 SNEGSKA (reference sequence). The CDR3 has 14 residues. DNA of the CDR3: TGCAGTGCTAGAGATGTGGGAGGACGCAACGAGCAATACTTC. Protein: CSARDVGGRNEQYF.

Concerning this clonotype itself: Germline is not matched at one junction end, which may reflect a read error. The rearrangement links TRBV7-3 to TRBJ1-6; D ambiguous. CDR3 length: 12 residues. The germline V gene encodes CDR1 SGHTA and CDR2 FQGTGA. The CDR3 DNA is TGTGCCAGCAGCTCCCCGAATTCACCCCACCACTTT. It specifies CASSSPNSPHHF.

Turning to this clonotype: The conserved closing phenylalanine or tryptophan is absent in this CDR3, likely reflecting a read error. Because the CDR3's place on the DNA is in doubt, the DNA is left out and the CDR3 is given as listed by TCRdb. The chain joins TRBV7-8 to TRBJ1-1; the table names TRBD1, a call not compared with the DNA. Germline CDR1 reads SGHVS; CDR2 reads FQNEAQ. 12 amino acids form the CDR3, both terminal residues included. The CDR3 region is CASSFRQGGTFS.

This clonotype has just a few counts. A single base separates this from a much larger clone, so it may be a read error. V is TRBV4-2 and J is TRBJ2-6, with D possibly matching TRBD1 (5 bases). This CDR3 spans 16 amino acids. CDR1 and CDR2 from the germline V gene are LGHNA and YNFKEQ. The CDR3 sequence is CASSQDAGSGASVLTF. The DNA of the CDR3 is TGTGCCAGCAGCCAAGATGCAGGGTCTGGGGCCAGCGTCCTGACTTTC.

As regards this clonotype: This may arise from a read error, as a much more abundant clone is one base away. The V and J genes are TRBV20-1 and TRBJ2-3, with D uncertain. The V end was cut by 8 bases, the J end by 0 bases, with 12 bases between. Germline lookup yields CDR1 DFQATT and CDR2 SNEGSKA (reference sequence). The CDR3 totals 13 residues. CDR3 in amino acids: CSTAESSTDTQYF. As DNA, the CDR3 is TGCAGTACTGCCGAGTCTAGCACAGATACGCAGTATTTT.